The 30 T cell receptor beta chains in this list originate from one sample, sequenced in a study of cytomegalovirus exposure and HLA in healthy donors. TCRdb's table, derived via immunoSEQ multiplex PCR, lists solely in-frame clones and lacks some. The profile covers fewer than 120,000 clones, with 88% appearing a single time and roughly 1.4% taken by the ten largest. Sequenced sample: PBMCs. Receptors originate from a woman in her thirties in good health and CMV-seropositive.

The chain employs TRBV10-1 and TRBJ1-1; 9 bases match TRBD1. Trimming at V came to 4 bases and at J to 0 bases, leaving 12 bases not matched to a gene. The CDR3 is made up of 18 amino acids. CDR1 and CDR2 (germline): WNHNN, SYGVQD (reference sequence). Here the CDR3 DNA reads TGCGCCAGCAGTGGGCGGGGGGACAGGGTTATAGTGAACACTGAAGCTTTCTTT. This encodes CASSGRGDRVIVNTEAFF.

The V call is TRBV11-3, the J call TRBJ2-3, with 10 positions matching TRBD2. The ends lost 1 base at V and 1 base at J; junction bases unmatched: 2. The germline CDR1 and CDR2 sequences are SGHNT and YENEEA. This CDR3 contains 16 residues. The CDR3 sequence is CASSLGTSGRTDTQYF. In DNA form, the CDR3 reads TGTGCCAGCAGCTTAGGGACTAGCGGACGCACAGATACGCAGTATTTT.

The chain uses TRBV4-2 and TRBJ2-7; TRBD2 matches at 9 bases. The CDR3 sequence is 16 residues long. The junction had 12 bases not matched to a gene; V was cut back by 0 bases and J by 9 bases. CDR1 is LGHNA and CDR2 is YNFKEQ in the germline V gene. CDR3 loop: CASSQEKSSGTRGQYF. The CDR3 DNA reads TGTGCCAGCAGCCAAGAGAAATCTAGCGGGACGCGAGGGCAGTACTTC.

The V gene is TRBV7-2, the J gene TRBJ1-2; TRBD1 is a possible D gene (6 bases). This CDR3 spans 13 amino acids. Trimming took 5 bases from V and 7 from J, leaving 14 bases between them. CDR1 is SGHTA, CDR2 FQGNSA, per germline. In DNA, the CDR3 is TGTGCCAGCAGCCCCCAAACAGGGTCTGGCTACACCTTC. Translation gives CASSPQTGSGYTF.

This sequence joins TRBV2 and TRBJ2-7; a possible D gene is TRBD2 (6 bases). Germline lookup yields CDR1 SNHLY and CDR2 FYNNEI. This CDR3 region has 13 residues. The DNA for the CDR3 is TGTGCTGTGGGGCGGGGCCTTTCCTACGAGCAGTACTTC. Amino acids: CAVGRGLSYEQYF.

This chain connects TRBV27 to TRBJ2-3; 8 nucleotides match TRBD2. V lost 3 bases, J lost 4 bases, and 6 bases stayed unmatched. The germline CDR1 and CDR2 sequences are MNHEY and SMNVEV (reference sequence). The CDR3 loop spans 15 amino acids. The CDR3 region is CASSFAGREADTQYF. The CDR3 nucleotides read TGTGCCAGCAGTTTCGCCGGGAGGGAGGCAGATACGCAGTATTTT.

V is TRBV25-1 and J is TRBJ2-5; 9 nucleotides agree with TRBD1. From germline, CDR1 is MGHDK and CDR2 SYGVNS. After removal of 3 bases from V and 3 bases from J, the junction contained 2 bases not matched to a gene. This CDR3 comprises 14 residues. CDR3 region: CASSDGQGKETQYF. The CDR3 DNA follows: TGTGCCAGCAGTGACGGACAGGGGAAAGAGACCCAGTACTTC.

V usage is TRBV4-2 and J usage is TRBJ2-5, with TRBD2 identical over 7 bases. CDR3 length equals 15 residues. V lost 1 base, J lost 3 bases, and 5 bases stayed unmatched. Germline CDR1 LGHNA, CDR2 YNFKEQ. This CDR3 is CASSQVGAGEETQYF. The CDR3 DNA is TGTGCCAGCAGCCAAGTAGGGGCGGGGGAAGAGACCCAGTACTTC.

In its sample, this clone was seen once. This chain links TRBV5-1 with TRBJ2-7, with 7 bases aligning to TRBD1. The CDR3 sequence is 13 residues long. V was pared by 6 bases and J by 0 bases, with 3 bases of the junction left unmatched. In germline, CDR1 is SGHRS, CDR2 YFSETQ. Here the CDR3 DNA reads TGCGCCAGCAATCGGGACAGCTCCTACGAGCAGTACTTC. Encoded protein: CASNRDSSYEQYF.

This clone was detected only once. The chain uses TRBV6-6 and TRBJ1-5, with a possible D match to TRBD1 (5 bases). CDR1 and CDR2 (germline): MNHNY, SVGAGI (reference sequence). The CDR3 covers 16 residues. Deletions cut 6 bases from V and 6 bases from J, with 21 bases between. The CDR3 coding sequence is TGTGCCAGCAGGTCTCTGCGGGGCGCACTCCCTCAGCCCCAGCATTTT. It translates to CASRSLRGALPQPQHF.

The chain joins TRBV28 to TRBJ1-2, with a weak D call TRBD1 (5 bases). The CDR3 runs 12 residues. With 3 bases removed from V and 9 bases from J, the gap between germline ends came to 11 bases. In germline, CDR1 is MDHEN, CDR2 SYDVKM. This CDR3 is CASSFPGRSYTF. The CDR3 nucleotides read TGTGCCAGCAGTTTCCCAGGGAGGAGCTACACCTTC.

The chain carries TRBV7-2 and TRBJ1-2; no definite D call. Deletions cut 1 base from V and 5 bases from J, with 8 bases between. The CDR3 sequence is 13 residues long. Germline-derived CDR1 and CDR2 are SGHTA and FQGNSA. The chain's CDR3 is CASSLGEVYGYTF. CDR3 bases: TGTGCCAGCAGCTTAGGAGAAGTGTATGGCTACACCTTC. Variable domain in full (rest from reference TRBV7-2 and TRBJ1-2): GAGVSQSPSNKVTEKGKDVELRCDPISGHTALYWYRQSLGQGLEFLIYFQGNSAPDKSGLPSDRFSAERTGGSVSTLTIQRTQQEDSAVYLCASSLGEVYGYTFGSGTRLTVV.

In this sample, this clone turned up once. The rearrangement uses TRBV19 and TRBJ2-3, with D maybe TRBD2 (5 bases). The CDR3 covers 14 residues. V dropped 5 bases and J dropped 6 bases, with 15 bases sitting between them. Germline V CDR1 and CDR2: LNHDA, SQIVND (reference sequence). CDR3 sequence (DNA): TGTGCCAGTAGTGCGACGGGGAGTTTGGATACGCAGTATTTT. Translated: CASSATGSLDTQYF. Full variable domain (outside the CDR3, taken from reference TRBV19 and TRBJ2-3): DGGITQSPKYLFRKEGQNVTLSCEQNLNHDAMYWYRQDPGQGLRLIYYSQIVNDFQKGDIAEGYSVSREKKESFPLTVTSAQKNPTAFYLCASSATGSLDTQYFGPGTRLTVL.

This chain uses TRBV12-5 with TRBJ2-1, with 9 nucleotides matching TRBD1. This CDR3 contains 15 residues. The V gene's germline CDR1 is LGHNT and CDR2 FRNRAP. V gave up 2 bases and J gave up 7 bases; unmatched junction bases: 6. In DNA, the CDR3 is TGTGCTAGTGGTTTGTCCGGGACAGGGAGAAATGAGCAGTTCTTC. It yields the protein CASGLSGTGRNEQFF. The entire variable domain, with the rest obtained from reference TRBV12-5 and TRBJ2-1, is as follows: DARVTQTPRHKVTEMGQEVTMRCQPILGHNTVFWYRQTMMQGLELLAYFRNRAPLDDSGMPKDRFSAEMPDATLATLKIQPSEPRDSAVYFCASGLSGTGRNEQFFGPGTRLTVL.

This chain links TRBV30 with TRBJ2-6; 8 nucleotides line up with TRBD1. CDR1 and CDR2 (germline): GTSNPN, SVGIG (reference sequence). The CDR3 is 19 residues long. The trim removed 3 bases at V and 0 bases at J, leaving 13 bases unmatched. CDR3 nucleotide sequence: TGTGCCTGGAGAGGGTCGGGGCCCGGACAGGGCTCTGGGGCCAACGTCCTGACTTTC. It yields the protein CAWRGSGPGQGSGANVLTF.

For this clone: This CDR3 is also generated by other DNA sequences in the sample. The rearrangement joins TRBV19 to TRBJ2-7, with TRBD2 matching 8 bases. The CDR3 totals 15 residues. Losses at the gene ends were 1 base for V and 7 bases for J; bases not matched to a gene: 9. Looked up from germline, CDR1 is LNHDA and CDR2 is SQIVND (reference sequence). CDR3 loop: CASSIAASGGGEQYF. In DNA, the CDR3 is TGTGCCAGTAGTATAGCGGCCAGCGGGGGCGGAGAGCAGTACTTC.

The chain carries TRBV6-6 and TRBJ2-3, with D possibly matching TRBD1 (5 bases). V shed 6 bases and J shed 4 bases, with 8 bases lying between them. CDR3 length equals 12 residues. Germline CDR1 is MNHNY and CDR2 is SVGAGI (reference sequence). CDR3: CASRPQADTQYF. In DNA, the CDR3 is TGTGCCAGCAGACCACAGGCAGATACGCAGTATTTT.

This chain uses TRBV5-1 with TRBJ2-3; 7 bases match TRBD2. V dropped 0 bases and J dropped 0; count of bases not matched to a gene: 4. This CDR3 contains 16 residues. Looked up from germline, CDR1 is SGHRS and CDR2 is YFSETQ. The CDR3 bases are TGCGCCAGCAGCTTGGGACTAGCCCATAGCACAGATACGCAGTATTTT. This sequence encodes CASSLGLAHSTDTQYF.

The chain recombines TRBV5-3 with TRBJ2-7; 7 bases align to TRBD2. TRBV5-3 is an open reading frame, and its role is uncertain. The V segment lost 4 bases and the J segment 3 bases; nucleotides outside the gene matches: 7. CDR3 length equals 14 residues. In nucleotides, the CDR3 is TGTGCCAGAAGCCAAAGCGGGATTCTCTACGAGCAGTACTTC. Its translation: CARSQSGILYEQYF.

V gene TRBV5-4 combines with J gene TRBJ2-7; 9 bases agree with TRBD1. The CDR3 has 15 residues. Trimming at V came to 4 bases and at J to 1 base, leaving 6 bases not matched to a gene. Per germline, CDR1 SGHNT and CDR2 YYREEE (reference sequence). CDR3 bases: TGTGCCAGCAGCACCGGACAGGGGTGGTCCTACGAGCAGTACTTC. It yields the protein CASSTGQGWSYEQYF.

The chain has TRBV4-2 and TRBJ1-4, with 7 bases lining up with TRBD1. The V gene's germline CDR1 is LGHNA and CDR2 YNFKEQ. The J segment lost 5 bases and the V segment lost 4 bases, leaving 7 bases of the junction unmatched. The CDR3 runs 15 residues. CDR3 residues: CASSRPGQQNEKLFF. The CDR3 DNA reads TGTGCCAGCAGCCGACCGGGACAGCAAAATGAAAAACTGTTTTTT.

The V call is TRBV30, the J call TRBJ1-4; 10 nucleotides align to TRBD1. The CDR3 is made up of 13 amino acids. CDR1 and CDR2 from the germline V gene are GTSNPN and SVGIG (reference sequence). J was trimmed by 8 bases and V by 3 bases; bases with no gene match: 3. The CDR3 region has the DNA TGTGCCTGGAGAGGGACAGGGGTGGAAAAACTGTTTTTT. Its protein is CAWRGTGVEKLFF. Complete variable domain (other parts from reference TRBV30 and TRBJ1-4): SQTIHQWPATLVQPVGSPLSLECTVEGTSNPNLYWYRQAAGRGLQLLFYSVGIGQISSEVPQNLSASRPQDRQFILSSKKLLLSDSGFYLCAWRGTGVEKLFFGSGTQLSVL.

This clone was detected only a few times. The V and J genes are TRBV11-2 and TRBJ2-7, with 8 bases aligning to TRBD2. After removal of 5 bases from V and 6 bases from J, the junction contained 9 bases not matched to a gene. CDR1 and CDR2 from the germline V gene are SGHAT and FQNNGV. The CDR3 covers 14 residues. CDR3 coding DNA: TGTGCCAGCAGCGTCACAGCGGGAGATTTCGAGCAGTACTTC. Translating it yields CASSVTAGDFEQYF.

The chain employs TRBV7-8 and TRBJ1-5, with TRBD1 matching over 8 bases. The V and J ends lost 5 bases and 6 bases, in that order; junction bases with no gene match: 6. CDR3 length: 14 residues. CDR1 is SGHVS and CDR2 is FQNEAQ in the germline V gene. CDR3: CASSVGTGLQPQHF. In DNA, the CDR3 is TGTGCCAGCAGCGTCGGGACAGGACTTCAGCCCCAGCATTTT.

The gene calls are TRBV28 and TRBJ2-1; 10 bases line up with TRBD2. Germline V lookup: CDR1 MDHEN, CDR2 SYDVKM. Germline trimming cut 4 bases from V and 4 bases from J; bases unmatched to any gene: 10. The CDR3 is made up of 17 amino acids. The CDR3 DNA reads TGTGCCAGCAGTTCGCGGACTAGCGGTCCTTTATACAATGAGCAGTTCTTC. It specifies CASSSRTSGPLYNEQFF.

The chain couples TRBV10-1 to TRBJ2-7; D is unresolved. Germline lookup yields CDR1 WNHNN and CDR2 SYGVQD (reference sequence). V gave up 2 bases and J gave up 6 bases, with 11 bases separating them. The CDR3 runs to 13 residues. Here the CDR3 DNA reads TGCGCCAGCAGTGAGACCGAAACTACCGAGCAGTACTTC. Translating it yields CASSETETTEQYF.

The chain couples TRBV5-5 to TRBJ2-3; 10 bases agree with TRBD2. CDR3 length: 16 amino acids. Germline trimming cut 1 base from V and 1 base from J; bases unmatched to any gene: 3. Germline assignment: CDR1 SGHKS and CDR2 YYEKEE (reference sequence). CDR3 nucleotide sequence: TGTGCCAGCAGCTTGTTAGGGACTAGCGGCACAGATACGCAGTATTTT. This sequence encodes CASSLLGTSGTDTQYF.

The rearrangement uses TRBV5-6 and TRBJ1-1; no reliable D call. Germline V gene data show CDR1 as SGHDT and CDR2 as YYEEEE. The CDR3 covers 12 residues. V was shortened by 4 bases and J by 6 bases, with 10 bases between the two germline ends. The CDR3 DNA reads as TGTGCCAGCAGCCTGGGTCGGGCTGAAGCTTTCTTT. The encoded protein is CASSLGRAEAFF.

The chain combines TRBV9 with TRBJ2-3, with TRBD2 matching over 7 bases. CDR1 SGDLS and CDR2 YYNGEE come from the germline V gene. There are 14 residues in the CDR3. Trimming took 3 bases from V and 6 from J; bases not matched to a gene: 7. CDR3 amino acids: CASSERGDVDTQYF. The CDR3 bases are TGTGCCAGCAGCGAACGGGGGGACGTGGATACGCAGTATTTT. Together with reference TRBV9 and TRBJ2-3, the CDR3 gives the full variable domain: DSGVTQTPKHLITATGQRVTLRCSPRSGDLSVYWYQQSLDQGLQFLIQYYNGEERAKGNILERFSAQQFPDLHSELNLSSLELGDSALYFCASSERGDVDTQYFGPGTRLTVL.

The chain recombines TRBV11-2 with TRBJ2-7; TRBD2 agrees at 9 bases. This CDR3 contains 19 residues. Losses at the gene ends were 1 base for V and 1 base for J; bases not matched to a gene: 14. The V gene's germline CDR1 is SGHAT and CDR2 FQNNGV. The CDR3 spells CASSLVKGLAGLYSYEQYF. DNA of the CDR3: TGTGCCAGCAGCTTAGTCAAGGGGCTAGCGGGACTCTATTCCTACGAGCAGTACTTC.